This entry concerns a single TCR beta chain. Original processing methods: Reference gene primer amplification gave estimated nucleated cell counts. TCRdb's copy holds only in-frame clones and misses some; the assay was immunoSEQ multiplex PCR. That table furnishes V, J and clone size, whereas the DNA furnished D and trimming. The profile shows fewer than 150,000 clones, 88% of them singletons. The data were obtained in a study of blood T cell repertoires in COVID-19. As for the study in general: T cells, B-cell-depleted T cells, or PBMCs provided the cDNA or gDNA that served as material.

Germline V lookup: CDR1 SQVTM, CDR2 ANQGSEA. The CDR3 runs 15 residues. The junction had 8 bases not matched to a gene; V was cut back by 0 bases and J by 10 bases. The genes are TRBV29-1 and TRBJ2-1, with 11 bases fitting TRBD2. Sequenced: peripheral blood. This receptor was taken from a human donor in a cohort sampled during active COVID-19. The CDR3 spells CSVEDLAGGPAEQFF. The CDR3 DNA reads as TGCAGCGTTGAAGATCTAGCGGGGGGCCCCGCAGAGCAGTTCTTC.